The clone carrying this T cell receptor (beta chain) has just a few counts. Its antigen is undetermined. The data belong to a study of cytomegalovirus exposure and HLA in healthy donors. Broader study findings: Associated with HLA alleles at 0.05 false discovery rate in a later analysis were 17,000 or so TCR beta sequences.

The PCR had 60 Vbeta and 13 Jbeta primers. In the original processing: Among the unique TCR beta chains that a later analysis counted, about 84 million in all, some 10 million were shared. Assay used: immunoSEQ multiplex PCR; TCRdb lists only in-frame clones, some missing. The DNA was the basis for D and trimming; V, J and clone size are from that table. The table records roughly 190,000 clones, about 13% of them present only once. CDR3 length equals 19 residues. Germline lookup yields CDR1 MDHEN and CDR2 SYDVKM. V dropped 2 bases and J dropped 7; count of bases not matched to a gene: 17. The TCR sequence derives from a man aged 50 to 59 in good health and CMV-seropositive. The rearrangement uses TRBV28 and TRBJ1-6; the match to TRBD1 covers 7 bases. The specimen was PBMCs. The DNA of the CDR3 is TGTGCCAGCAGTTTAAGGGGGCCACAGGGGCCCAGGAGGAATTCACCCCTCCACTTT. This sequence encodes CASSLRGPQGPRRNSPLHF.